The 3 T cell receptor beta chains presented below share a single source sample, sequenced in a study of T cell responses to AZD1222 COVID-19 vaccine (dated by TCRdb to about 2021). The time point label here, explained by the study, means: about 28 days (+/-7) after the second vaccine dose. The library was built by means of the immunoSEQ multiplex PCR assay. The immuneACCESS repertoire file appears here via TCRdb, limited to in-frame rearrangements. These files lack a portion of the clones; in checked studies, under half of the deficit traces to unresolved V genes, and the cause of the others is not known. Within this sample are some 83,000 clones, with around nine tenths of them counted one time only. In total, the top ten clones hold around 5.5% of the sample. Sample: peripheral blood, taken 28 days after the second AZD1222 dose. Receptor source: an adult who received the AZD1222 COVID-19 vaccine.

V is TRBV11-3 and J is TRBJ1-1, with 8 bases lining up with TRBD1. Germline CDR1 and CDR2: SGHNT and YENEEA. This CDR3 contains 14 residues. J lost 6 bases, V lost 5 bases, and 8 bases had no gene match. The CDR3 DNA is TGTGCCAGCAGCGCTCGGCAGGGGGCCTCTGAAGCTTTCTTT. Its translation: CASSARQGASEAFF.

This clone was counted a few times. The rearrangement joins TRBV9 to TRBJ1-2; D gene ambiguous. V lost 2 bases and J lost 4, with 3 bases in between. The CDR3 is 11 amino acids. Per germline, CDR1 SGDLS and CDR2 YYNGEE. CDR3 DNA: TGTGCCAGCAGCGTTTGCTATGGCTACACCTTC. Translating it yields CASSVCYGYTF.

The chain's CDR3 is CASRNIGSGSYNEQFF. CDR3 bases: TGTGCCAGCAGAAATATCGGAAGCGGCTCCTACAATGAGCAGTTCTTC. The genes are TRBV28 and TRBJ2-1, with D possibly being TRBD2 (5 bases). This CDR3 is built from 16 residues. V gave up 6 bases and J gave up 0 bases, with 15 bases separating them. Looked up from germline, CDR1 is MDHEN and CDR2 is SYDVKM.